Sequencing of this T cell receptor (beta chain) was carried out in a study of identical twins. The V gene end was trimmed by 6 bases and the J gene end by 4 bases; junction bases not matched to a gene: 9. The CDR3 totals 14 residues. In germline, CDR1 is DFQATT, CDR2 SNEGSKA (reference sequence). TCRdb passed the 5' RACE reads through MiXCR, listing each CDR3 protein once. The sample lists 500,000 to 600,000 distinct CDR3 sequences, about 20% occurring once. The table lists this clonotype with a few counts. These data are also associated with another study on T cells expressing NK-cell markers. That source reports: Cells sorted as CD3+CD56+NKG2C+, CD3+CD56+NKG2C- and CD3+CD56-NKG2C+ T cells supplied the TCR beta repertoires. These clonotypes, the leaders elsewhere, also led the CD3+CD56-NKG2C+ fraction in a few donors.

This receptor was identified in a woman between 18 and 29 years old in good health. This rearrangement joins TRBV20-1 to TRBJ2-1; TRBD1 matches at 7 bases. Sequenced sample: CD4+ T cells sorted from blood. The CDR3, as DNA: TGCAGTGCCTTAGACAGGGTTGGTTACAATGAGCAGTTCTTC. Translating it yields CSALDRVGYNEQFF.